The source of this TCR beta chain is a study of beta chain features in type 1 diabetes. Turning to the study itself: Across the samples, roughly 98,000,000 sorted cells were examined in total.

As regards this clone: Its antigen is not known.

In germline, CDR1 is SQVTM, CDR2 ANQGSEA. The junction had 9 bases not matched to a gene; V was cut back by 6 bases and J by 4 bases. The CDR3 covers 15 residues. Isolated RNA was reverse transcribed in full, so expressed TCRB transcripts were sequenced. Naive, central memory and regulatory T cell samples produced a mean of about 3.5 million reads. Assay: immunoSEQ multiplex PCR; the TCRdb copy retains only in-frame clones and omits some. The top ten hold around 0.065% of the sample, which has hundreds of thousands of clones, 25% to 35% seen once. General study points: Relative to healthy donors, patients appeared to have naive, central memory and Treg TCRB repertoires that were more similar.

Each of the CD4+ naive, central memory, regulatory and stem cell-like memory populations was sorted via CD45RO/CCR7/CD25/CD127/CD95/CD27. This sequence joins TRBV29-1 and TRBJ2-3, with 11 bases matching TRBD2. Input material: naive CD4+ T cells from blood. The sequence came from a man younger than 30 in good health. The CDR3 DNA reads as TGCAGCGTCCGATTAGCGGGAGGGCCGTCAGATACGCAGTATTTT. It codes for CSVRLAGGPSDTQYF.